Listed below are T cell receptor beta chains from one sample, sequenced in a study of blood T cell repertoires in COVID-19. The protocol was immunoSEQ multiplex PCR, while the TCRdb copy is restricted to in-frame clones and leaves out a portion. This table holds some 33,000 clones, roughly nine tenths found once. Sequenced sample: peripheral blood. These TCRs come from a man aged 60-69 years with acute or convalescent COVID-19. CDR3s include the opening cysteine and the closing phenylalanine or tryptophan. The D gene is left open where the match is weak. A row's size may be missing; if present it is once, few, many or a size class.

J | V | D | size | DNA | CDR3
TRBJ1-1 | TRBV20-1 | - | - | TGCAGTGCTAGTCAGGTCAGCCACACTGAAGCTTTCTTT | CSASQVSHTEAFF
TRBJ2-3 | TRBV5-4 | TRBD2 | - | TGTGCCAGCAGCACGGACCGGGACTACCTAACAGATACGCAGTATTTT | CASSTDRDYLTDTQYF
TRBJ1-6 | TRBV7-8 | - | few | TGTGCCAGCAGCTACGGTCGGTCACCCCTCCACTTT | CASSYGRSPLHF
TRBJ2-3 | TRBV19 | - | - | TGTGCCAGTATGGCAGGTAGCACAGATACGCAGTATTTT | CASMAGSTDTQYF
TRBJ2-1 | TRBV6-2/TRBV6-3 | TRBD1 | - | TGTGCCAGCAGTTACCGCGGGACAGGGGGCAGGGATGAGCAGTTCTTC | CASSYRGTGGRDEQFF
TRBJ2-5 | TRBV12-5 | - | - | TGTGCTAGTGGTTTCACCGGGGCCCAGTACTTC | CASGFTGAQYF
TRBJ1-1 | TRBV5-1 | - | - | TGCGCCAGCAGCTTGGGGACCAATCTGGGGGCCACTGAAGCTTTCTTT | CASSLGTNLGATEAFF
TRBJ2-3 | TRBV18 | - | few | TGTGCCAGCTCACCACCCTCCCCAGATACGCAGTATTTT | CASSPPSPDTQYF
TRBJ2-7 | TRBV15 | TRBD1 | - | TGTGCCACCAGCAGAGAGGGGACAGGGATTACCTACGAGCAGTACTTC | CATSREGTGITYEQYF
TRBJ2-1 | TRBV19 | - | - | TGTGCCAGTAGTATTCGGGGGGCAGCCTACAATGAGCAGTTCTTC | CASSIRGAAYNEQFF
TRBJ2-1 | TRBV7-8 | - | few | TGTGCCAGCAGCTTAGGCGGGACTGCTAACCATGAGCAGTTCTTC | CASSLGGTANHEQFF
TRBJ2-5 | TRBV7-9 | - | - | TGTGCCAGCAGCTTTTCCCAGATCCAAGAGACCCAGTACTTC | CASSFSQIQETQYF
TRBJ1-3 | TRBV27 | TRBD1 | few | TGTGCCAGCAGTCCGTGGACAGGGGGAGACTCTGGAAACACCATATATTTT | CASSPWTGGDSGNTIYF
TRBJ2-7 | TRBV7-9 | - | - | TGTGCCAGCAGCTTCGGGGAGTACGAGCAGTACTTC | CASSFGEYEQYF
TRBJ2-1 | TRBV10-1 | TRBD2 | - | TGCGCCAGCAGATCCGGGACTAGCGGTGAAGAGCAGTTCTTC | CASRSGTSGEEQFF
TRBJ2-7 | TRBV21-1 | - | - | TGTGCCAGCAGCCCCCTGGCGGGGACAGGGGCCTACGAGCAGTACTTC | CASSPLAGTGAYEQYF
TRBJ2-2 | TRBV7-2 | - | - | TGTGCCAGCAGCCCACAGGACACCGGGGAGCTGTTTTTT | CASSPQDTGELFF
TRBJ2-5 | TRBV27 | - | - | TGTGCCAGCAGAGACAGACTCCAAGAGACCCAGTACTTC | CASRDRLQETQYF
TRBJ1-5 | TRBV28 | TRBD1 | - | TGTGCCAGCAGGGTACAGGGGGGAGGCGGGCAGCCCCAGCATTTT | CASRVQGGGGQPQHF
TRBJ2-2 | TRBV24-1 | TRBD1 | - | TGTGCCACCAGTGACGTTCAGGGGGCGACCACCGGGGAGCTGTTTTTT | CATSDVQGATTGELFF
TRBJ1-3 | TRBV18 | - | - | TGTGCCAGCTCCCCAGACAGGTTCTCTGGAAACACCATATATTTT | CASSPDRFSGNTIYF
TRBJ2-5 | TRBV18 | TRBD1 | - | TGTGCCAGCTCACCGCTGGGACAGGATAAAACTGTGCCCCAGTACTTC | CASSPLGQDKTVPQYF
TRBJ2-7 | TRBV28 | TRBD2 | - | TGTGCCAGCAGTTTAATCGGGAGGTCCTACGAGCAGTACTTC | CASSLIGRSYEQYF
TRBJ1-3 | TRBV4-1 | - | - | TGCGCCAGCAGCCAGCTAGTTTTTCCTGGAAACACCATATATTTT | CASSQLVFPGNTIYF
TRBJ1-1 | TRBV19 | - | - | TGTGCCAGTAGTATGGGAGAGCAATACATGAACACTGAAGCTTTCTTT | CASSMGEQYMNTEAFF
TRBJ2-3 | TRBV5-4 | - | - | TGTGCCAGCAGCTTTCAAGAGACAGATACGCAGTATTTT | CASSFQETDTQYF
TRBJ2-3 | TRBV10-2 | - | - | TGCGCCAGCACCTTCGGGGATACGCAGTATTTT | CASTFGDTQYF
TRBJ2-2 | TRBV5-4 | TRBD1 | - | TGTGCCAGCAGCCAGGACAGGGGGCCCACCGGGGAGCTGTTTTTT | CASSQDRGPTGELFF
TRBJ1-2 | TRBV7-2 | TRBD1 | - | TGTGCCAGCAGCTTGGGGGTGACAGGGGGCGGCTATGGCTACACCTTC | CASSLGVTGGGYGYTF
TRBJ2-5 | TRBV5-6 | - | - | TGTGCCAGCAGCTTTCTGCAGGGGATGTCAGAGACCCAGTACTTC | CASSFLQGMSETQYF
TRBJ2-1 | TRBV5-1 | - | - | TGCGCCAGCAGCACCCGGGACAACTCCTACAATGAGCAGTTCTTC | CASSTRDNSYNEQFF